This entry lists 13 T cell receptor beta chains sequenced from one sample in a study of neurological immune-mediated disorders. MiXCR, applied by TCRdb to the 5' RACE reads, yields one record per CDR3 protein. The sample lists about 55,000 distinct CDR3 sequences; about 4% were seen once. Source material: PBMCs. All receptors come from a man aged 50 or older with multiple sclerosis.

This clonotype has a count of ten or more. The genes are TRBV24-1 and TRBJ2-7; perhaps TRBD2 as D (5 bases). This CDR3 comprises 12 residues. Germline-derived CDR1 and CDR2 are KGHDR and SFDVKD. Deletions cut 4 bases from V and 2 bases from J, with 5 bases between. In DNA form, the CDR3 reads TGTGCCACCAGTGACGGGACCTACGAGCAGTACTTC. Translation gives CATSDGTYEQYF.

This clonotype was counted many times. This chain connects TRBV9 to TRBJ2-1; TRBD2 agrees at 14 bases. Germline V gene data show CDR1 as SGDLS and CDR2 as YYNGEE. The CDR3 length is 16 residues. The J segment lost 7 bases and the V segment lost 0 bases, leaving 3 bases of the junction unmatched. The CDR3 here is CASSVGGLAGVNEQFF. The DNA of the CDR3 is TGTGCCAGCAGCGTAGGGGGACTAGCGGGAGTGAATGAGCAGTTCTTC.

Many counts were recorded for this clonotype. This chain uses TRBV11-2 with TRBJ1-6; 9 nucleotides agree with TRBD1. J lost 8 bases, V lost 4 bases, and 6 bases had no gene match. The germline V gene has CDR1 SGHAT and CDR2 FQNNGV. This CDR3 contains 15 residues. CDR3 DNA sequence: TGTGCCAGCAGCTCGGACAGGGGAGTATATTCACCCCTCCACTTT. Translation gives CASSSDRGVYSPLHF.

This clonotype was seen many times. In nucleotides, the CDR3 is TGTGCCAGCAGTTCCGCGAGGACTAAAAACATTCAGTACTTC. Translated, it gives CASSSARTKNIQYF. The rearrangement links TRBV7-8 to TRBJ2-4; tentatively, D is TRBD2 (5 bases). The CDR3 spans 14 residues. CDR1 and CDR2 (germline): SGHVS, FQNEAQ. The V end lost 6 bases, the J end lost 4 bases, and 13 bases lay between the germline ends.

This clonotype was seen repeatedly, ten times or more. J is TRBJ2-1 and V is TRBV15, with D hard to call. Trimming shortened V by 5 bases and J by 8 bases, and 19 bases separated the two germline ends. This CDR3 region has 15 residues. Per germline, CDR1 LNHNV and CDR2 YYDKDF (reference sequence). CDR3 DNA sequence: TGTGCCACCAGCGAAGCACTCCAACCGTCCCATGAGCAGTTCTTC. It codes for CATSEALQPSHEQFF.

The J gene is TRBJ2-3, the V gene TRBV7-9, with TRBD2 matching 7 bases. V shed 4 bases and J 3 bases; nucleotides not matched to a gene: 13. Germline loops: CDR1 SEHNR, CDR2 FQNEAQ (reference sequence). The CDR3 covers 17 residues. CDR3 sequence (DNA): TGTGCCAGCAGCTCCCGCCGCTTGTGGGGGGGGACAGATACGCAGTATTTT. Its translation is CASSSRRLWGGTDTQYF. The variable domain in full, with the rest retrieved from reference TRBV7-9 and TRBJ2-3, is DTGVSQNPRHKITKRGQNVTFRCDPISEHNRLYWYRQTLGQGPEFLTYFQNEAQLEKSRLLSDRFSAERPKGSFSTLEIQRTEQGDSAMYLCASSSRRLWGGTDTQYFGPGTRLTVL.

This clonotype was recorded many times. The chain has TRBV5-1 and TRBJ2-7, with D unclear. The CDR3 spans 14 residues. V was shortened by 6 bases and J by 2 bases, with 15 bases between the two germline ends. Germline lookup yields CDR1 SGHRS and CDR2 YFSETQ. CDR3 DNA: TGCGCCAGCACCCAGGACGGAGATACCTACGAGCAGTACTTC. It yields the protein CASTQDGDTYEQYF.

Many counts were recorded for this clonotype. The chain is built from TRBV12-3 or TRBV12-4 and TRBJ1-2, with TRBD1 identical over 11 bases. The CDR3 loop spans 14 amino acids. V was pared by 7 bases and J by 8 bases, with 9 bases of the junction left unmatched. CDR3 DNA: TGTGCCAGCAACTTCGGGACAGGGGGGCTAGGCTACACCTTC. This encodes CASNFGTGGLGYTF.

Many counts were recorded for this clonotype. The chain joins TRBV6-5 to TRBJ2-6; the D gene is possibly TRBD2 (6 bases). Per germline, CDR1 MNHEY and CDR2 SVGAGI. V was cut by 0 bases and J by 0 bases, with 18 bases left in between. The CDR3 totals 20 residues. For the CDR3, the DNA is TGTGCCAGCAGTTACTCCGATCCCGGCGGGGCTAACTCTGGGGCCAACGTCCTGACTTTC. Its translation: CASSYSDPGGANSGANVLTF.

Many counts were recorded for this clonotype. V is TRBV7-2 and J is TRBJ2-3; TRBD2 matches at 8 bases. CDR1 and CDR2 from the germline V gene are SGHTA and FQGNSA. The CDR3 loop spans 15 amino acids. J lost 5 bases, V lost 3 bases, and 7 bases had no gene match. The CDR3 reads CASSLARGGQDTQYF. The CDR3 nucleotides are TGTGCCAGCAGCTTGGCTCGGGGGGGCCAAGATACGCAGTATTTT.

V gene TRBV3-1 combines with J gene TRBJ2-5; TRBD1 is a possible D gene (6 bases). The CDR3 totals 17 residues. V was clipped by 1 base and J by 1 base, with 16 bases between them. CDR1 and CDR2 from the germline V gene are LGHDT and YNNKEL (reference sequence). CDR3 protein: CASSQGDKGELQETQYF. The CDR3 DNA reads as TGTGCCAGCAGCCAAGGGGACAAGGGGGAACTCCAAGAGACCCAGTACTTC.

On this clonotype: Being one base from a much bigger clone, this may be a read error. The chain employs TRBV12-3 or TRBV12-4 and TRBJ2-2; D gene ambiguous. This CDR3 is built from 11 residues. The V end was cut by 5 bases, the J end by 8 bases, with 6 bases between. CDR3 loop: CASSTRGELFF. CDR3 nucleotide sequence: TGTGCCAGCAGTACCCGTGGGGAGCTGTTTTTT.

This clonotype was observed many times. The V call is TRBV11-1, the J call TRBJ1-1, with D unclear. Trimming took off 3 bases at V and 5 bases at J, with 16 bases between the two ends. This CDR3 is 15 amino acids long. Germline CDR1 reads SGHAT; CDR2 reads FQDESV (reference sequence). DNA for the CDR3: TGTGCCAGCAGCTTTTCAGGACTGCTGGAGACTGAAGCTTTCTTT. This codes for CASSFSGLLETEAFF. The full variable domain, completed using reference TRBV11-1 and TRBJ1-1, is EAEVAQSPRYKITEKSQAVAFWCDPISGHATLYWYRQILGQGPELLVQFQDESVVDDSQLPKDRFSAERLKGVDSTLKIQPAELGDSAMYLCASSFSGLLETEAFFGQGTRLTVV.